These T cell receptor beta chains were read from a single sample in a study of control samples from healthy donors and cancer patients. Here immunoSEQ multiplex PCR was the method, and the copy in TCRdb shows in-frame clones only, minus some. Among about 34,000 clones, about 86% were seen once, and the ten largest hold less than 2%. The source material was PBMCs. The receptors here all came from a woman aged 40 to 55 with lung cancer. CDR3s include the opening cysteine and the closing phenylalanine or tryptophan. Each record gives: CDR3 protein, CDR3 DNA, clone size, V gene, D gene, J gene. A D gene is named only where the DNA matches it firmly. Size is omitted from some rows. Given values are once, few, many or a class for expanded clones.

CDR3: CASSLPSGTTNEQFF
DNA: TGTGCCAGCTCACTCCCTTCCGGGACTACCAATGAGCAGTTCTTC
size: .
V: TRBV18
D: TRBD2
J: TRBJ2-1

CDR3: CASSLAGPPYEQYF
DNA: TGTGCCAGCAGCTTGGCGGGGCCACCCTACGAGCAGTACTTC
size: .
V: TRBV7-2
D: .
J: TRBJ2-7

CDR3: CASSFEIQETQYF
DNA: TGTGCCAGCAGCTTCGAGATCCAAGAGACCCAGTACTTC
size: few
V: TRBV11-2
D: .
J: TRBJ2-5

CDR3: CATSRDEAPYEKLFF
DNA: TGTGCCACCAGCAGAGATGAGGCCCCGTATGAAAAACTGTTTTTT
size: .
V: TRBV15
D: .
J: TRBJ1-4

CDR3: CASSRGGKNTEAFF
DNA: TGTGCCAGCAGCCGCGGGGGTAAGAACACTGAAGCTTTCTTT
size: .
V: TRBV11-3
D: .
J: TRBJ1-1

CDR3: CASNGWRTYEQYF
DNA: TGTGCCAGCAACGGTTGGAGAACCTACGAGCAGTACTTC
size: .
V: TRBV6-6
D: .
J: TRBJ2-7

CDR3: CASSLVIGVYGYTF
DNA: TGTGCCAGCAGCTTGGTAATTGGGGTTTACGGCTACACCTTC
size: .
V: TRBV11-2
D: .
J: TRBJ1-2

CDR3: CASSEAGLGGTATNEKLFF
DNA: TGTGCCAGCAGTGAGGCTGGGTTGGGGGGGACCGCAACTAATGAAAAACTGTTTTTT
size: .
V: TRBV6-1
D: .
J: TRBJ1-4

CDR3: CASSQGTGGNQPQHF
DNA: TGCGCCAGCAGCCAAGGGACAGGCGGCAATCAGCCCCAGCATTTT
size: .
V: TRBV4-1
D: TRBD1
J: TRBJ1-5

CDR3: CASSERSSYNSPLHF
DNA: TGTGCCAGCAGTGAAAGGTCCTCCTATAATTCACCCCTCCACTTT
size: .
V: TRBV2
D: .
J: TRBJ1-6

CDR3: CASSFLGYEQYF
DNA: TGTGCCAGCAGCTTCTTGGGCTACGAGCAGTACTTC
size: .
V: TRBV5-5
D: .
J: TRBJ2-7

CDR3: CAWSAGSRETQYF
DNA: TGTGCCTGGAGCGCAGGGTCTCGAGAGACCCAGTACTTC
size: .
V: TRBV30
D: .
J: TRBJ2-5

CDR3: CAWRVAGANTGELFF
DNA: TGTGCCTGGAGAGTAGCGGGTGCTAACACCGGGGAGCTGTTTTTT
size: .
V: TRBV30
D: TRBD2
J: TRBJ2-2

CDR3: CASSDTRNIQYF
DNA: TGTGCCAGCAGTGACACAAGGAACATTCAGTACTTC
size: .
V: TRBV6-1
D: .
J: TRBJ2-4

CDR3: CASSLGLAGKQETQYF
DNA: TGCGCCAGCAGCTTGGGTTTAGCGGGGAAACAAGAGACCCAGTACTTC
size: .
V: TRBV5-1
D: TRBD2
J: TRBJ2-5

CDR3: CASSILGGPTGELFF
DNA: TGTGCCAGCAGCATATTGGGGGGACCCACCGGGGAGCTGTTTTTT
size: .
V: TRBV7-2
D: .
J: TRBJ2-2

CDR3: CASSFATQQETQYF
DNA: TGTGCCAGCAGCTTTGCAACACAGCAAGAGACCCAGTACTTC
size: .
V: TRBV5-4
D: .
J: TRBJ2-5

CDR3: CASSSTRGGFTDTQYF
DNA: TGTGCCAGCAGTTCAACGAGGGGGGGGTTCACAGATACGCAGTATTTT
size: few
V: TRBV27
D: .
J: TRBJ2-3

CDR3: CASSQGGATQYF
DNA: TGTGCCAGCAGCCAAGGAGGCGCGACCCAGTACTTC
size: .
V: TRBV14
D: .
J: TRBJ2-5

CDR3: CSASWDLKLFF
DNA: TGCAGTGCTAGTTGGGACTTAAAACTGTTTTTT
size: .
V: TRBV20-1
D: .
J: TRBJ1-4

CDR3: CASSLGSGGAREQYF
DNA: TGTGCCAGCAGCTTGGGGAGCGGGGGGGCACGGGAGCAGTACTTC
size: .
V: TRBV5-4
D: TRBD2
J: TRBJ2-7

CDR3: CASSVTGGSTSTDTQYF
DNA: TGTGCCAGCAGCGTAACGGGGGGAAGTACTAGCACAGATACGCAGTATTTT
size: .
V: TRBV9
D: TRBD2
J: TRBJ2-3

CDR3: CASSPGGFLYEQYF
DNA: TGTGCCAGCAGCCCGGGAGGGTTTCTCTACGAGCAGTACTTC
size: .
V: TRBV27
D: TRBD2
J: TRBJ2-7

CDR3: CASSLYLPPGTGTTGELFF
DNA: TGTGCCAGCAGCTTATATCTCCCTCCCGGGACAGGGACCACCGGGGAGCTGTTTTTT
size: .
V: TRBV11-3
D: TRBD1
J: TRBJ2-2

CDR3: CASSSLGGNEQFF
DNA: TGTGCCAGCAGCTCCCTAGGGGGCAATGAGCAGTTCTTC
size: .
V: TRBV11-2
D: .
J: TRBJ2-1

CDR3: CASSLGALPLHF
DNA: TGTGCCAGCAGCTTGGGAGCCCTTCCCCTACATTTT
size: .
V: TRBV7-9
D: .
J: TRBJ1-5

CDR3: CASSPRTAFAEAFF
DNA: TGTGCCAGCAGCCCCCGGACGGCTTTCGCTGAAGCTTTCTTT
size: .
V: TRBV7-7
D: .
J: TRBJ1-1

CDR3: CASSDEISYEQYF
DNA: TGTGCCAGCAGCGACGAGATCTCCTACGAGCAGTACTTC
size: .
V: TRBV9
D: .
J: TRBJ2-7

CDR3: CASSERSSTDTQYF
DNA: TGCGCCAGCAGTGAGCGGAGTAGCACAGATACGCAGTATTTT
size: .
V: TRBV10-2
D: .
J: TRBJ2-3

CDR3: CASSQRTGGHYGYTF
DNA: TGCGCCAGCAGCCAAAGGACAGGGGGCCACTATGGCTACACCTTC
size: .
V: TRBV4-3
D: TRBD1
J: TRBJ1-2

CDR3: CASSPRAGTSTDTQYF
DNA: TGCGCCAGCAGCCCCCGAGCCGGAACTAGCACAGATACGCAGTATTTT
size: few
V: TRBV4-3
D: .
J: TRBJ2-3

CDR3: CASSQGASGANVLTF
DNA: TGTGCCAGCAGCCAAGGGGCCTCTGGGGCCAACGTCCTGACTTTC
size: .
V: TRBV3-1/TRBV3-2
D: .
J: TRBJ2-6

CDR3: CASSRRGGYSNQPQHF
DNA: TGTGCCTCCTCAAGGCGGGGGGGATATAGCAATCAGCCCCAGCATTTT
size: .
V: TRBV28
D: .
J: TRBJ1-5

CDR3: CASSLGGQGGGNSPLHF
DNA: TGCGCCAGCAGCTTGGGGGGACAGGGCGGAGGCAATTCACCCCTCCACTTT
size: .
V: TRBV5-1
D: TRBD1
J: TRBJ1-6